This T cell receptor beta chain appears in the sequencing data of a study of blood T cell repertoires in COVID-19. The CDR3 runs to 16 residues. The V end was cut by 3 bases, the J end by 0 bases, with 12 bases between. CDR1 is MNHEY, CDR2 SMNVEV, per germline (reference sequence). This table comes from immunoSEQ multiplex PCR, and its TCRdb copy is limited to in-frame clones, with some not included. The sample contains under 200,000 clones, approximately 85% of which appear only once. This chain uses TRBV27 with TRBJ2-1; D gene unclear. This TCR derives from a woman of 80 years or more with acute or convalescent COVID-19. Input material: peripheral blood. The CDR3 is CASSLWPLGSYNEQFF. The CDR3 nucleotides read TGTGCCAGCAGTTTGTGGCCTCTTGGCTCCTACAATGAGCAGTTCTTC.